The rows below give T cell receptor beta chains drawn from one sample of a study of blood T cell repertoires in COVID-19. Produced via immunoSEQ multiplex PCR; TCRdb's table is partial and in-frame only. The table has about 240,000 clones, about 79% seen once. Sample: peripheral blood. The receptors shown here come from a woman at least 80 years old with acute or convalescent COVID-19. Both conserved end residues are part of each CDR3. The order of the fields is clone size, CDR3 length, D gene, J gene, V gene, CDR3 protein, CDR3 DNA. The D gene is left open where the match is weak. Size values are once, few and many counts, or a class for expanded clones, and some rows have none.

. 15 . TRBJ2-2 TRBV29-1 CSATTSGTYSGELFF TGCAGCGCTACCACGTCAGGGACTTACAGCGGGGAGCTGTTTTTT
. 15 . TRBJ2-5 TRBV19 CASSTGTLAQETQYF TGTGCCAGTAGCACCGGGACTCTCGCCCAAGAGACCCAGTACTTC
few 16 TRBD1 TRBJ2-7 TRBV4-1 CASSQGQGRSSYEQYF TGCGCCAGCAGCCAAGGACAGGGAAGGTCGTCCTACGAGCAGTACTTC
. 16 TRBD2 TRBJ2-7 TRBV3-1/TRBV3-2 CASSLRTSGGAGGQYF TGTGCCAGCAGCCTACGGACTAGCGGGGGGGCCGGAGGGCAGTACTTC
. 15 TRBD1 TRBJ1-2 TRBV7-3 CASSSRTGRVDGYTF TGTGCCAGCAGCTCAAGGACAGGGCGAGTCGATGGCTACACCTTC
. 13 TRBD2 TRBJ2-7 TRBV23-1 CASSPRGGPEQYF TGCGCCAGCAGTCCCCGCGGGGGGCCCGAGCAGTACTTC
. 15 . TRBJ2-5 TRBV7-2 CASSLVAQGWETQYF TGTGCCAGCAGCTTAGTAGCGCAGGGGTGGGAGACCCAGTACTTC
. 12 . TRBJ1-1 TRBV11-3 CASSRGRTEAFF TGTGCCAGCAGCCGGGGGAGGACTGAAGCTTTCTTT
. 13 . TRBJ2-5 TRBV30 CAWRGPSRETQYF TGTGCCTGGAGGGGGCCAAGCAGGGAGACCCAGTACTTC
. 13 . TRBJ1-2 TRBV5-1 CASSLDGFSGYTF TGCGCCAGCAGCTTGGACGGGTTCAGCGGCTACACCTTC
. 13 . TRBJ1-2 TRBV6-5 CASSYSAGNGYTF TGTGCCAGCAGTTACTCAGCGGGGAATGGCTACACCTTC
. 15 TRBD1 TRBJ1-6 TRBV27 CASRRLDRGNSPLHF TGTGCCAGCCGGAGACTGGACAGGGGAAATTCACCCCTCCACTTT
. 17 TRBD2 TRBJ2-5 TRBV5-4 CASSSAGTSGVGETQYF TGTGCCAGCAGCTCGGCCGGGACTAGCGGGGTCGGGGAGACCCAGTACTTC
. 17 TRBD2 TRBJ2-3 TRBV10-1 CASSESLAGTLTDTQYF TGCGCCAGCAGTGAGTCACTAGCGGGGACGCTCACAGATACGCAGTATTTT
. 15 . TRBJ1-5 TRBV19 CASSRRGAKGQPQHF TGTGCCAGTAGTCGGAGGGGTGCGAAGGGTCAGCCCCAGCATTTT
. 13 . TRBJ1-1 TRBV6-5 CASMRNLAPEAFF TGTGCCAGCATGAGGAACCTTGCCCCCGAAGCTTTCTTT
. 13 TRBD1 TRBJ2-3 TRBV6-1 CASSTGQGNTQYF TGTGCCAGCAGTACGGGACAGGGGAATACGCAGTATTTT
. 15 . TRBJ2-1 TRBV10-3 CAIRPPGSQTNEQFF TGTGCCATCAGACCCCCCGGGTCCCAGACCAATGAGCAGTTCTTC
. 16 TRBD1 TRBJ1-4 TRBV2 CASSPIETGAFEKLFF TGTGCCAGCAGTCCAATAGAGACAGGGGCGTTTGAGAAACTGTTTTTT
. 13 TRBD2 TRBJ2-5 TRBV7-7 CASGRGEKETQYF TGTGCTAGCGGGAGGGGGGAAAAGGAGACCCAGTACTTC
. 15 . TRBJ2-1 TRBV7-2 CASSSRVSSYNEQFF TGTGCCAGCAGCTCCAGGGTCAGCTCCTACAATGAGCAGTTCTTC
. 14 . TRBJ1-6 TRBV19 CASTRGTYNSPLHF TGTGCCAGTACCCGGGGGACCTATAATTCACCCCTCCACTTT
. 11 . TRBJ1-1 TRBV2 CASRETTGAFF TGTGCCAGCAGGGAGACCACAGGAGCTTTCTTT
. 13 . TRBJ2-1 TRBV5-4 CASSLVQGNEQFF TGTGCCAGCAGCCTGGTCCAGGGCAATGAGCAGTTCTTC
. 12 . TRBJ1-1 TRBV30 CAWTGARAEAFF TGTGCCTGGACTGGGGCCCGGGCTGAAGCTTTCTTT
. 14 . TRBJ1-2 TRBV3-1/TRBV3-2 CASSTGYTNYGYTF TGTGCCAGCAGCACAGGGTACACTAACTATGGCTACACCTTC
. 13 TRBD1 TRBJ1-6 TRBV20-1 CSASFEGAGPLHF TGCAGTGCTAGTTTCGAGGGGGCTGGGCCCCTCCACTTT
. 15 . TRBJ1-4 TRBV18 CASSPSAGTNEKLFF TGTGCCAGCTCCCCGTCGGCAGGAACGAATGAAAAACTGTTTTTT
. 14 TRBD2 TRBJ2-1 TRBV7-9 CASSLSSGGNEQFF TGTGCCAGCAGCTTATCGAGCGGGGGGAATGAGCAGTTCTTC
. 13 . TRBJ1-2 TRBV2 CASKLQGPYGYTF TGTGCCAGCAAACTACAGGGCCCCTATGGCTACACCTTC
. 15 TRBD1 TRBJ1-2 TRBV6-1 CASSEGSQGGYGYTF TGTGCCAGCAGTGAAGGATCGCAGGGGGGCTATGGCTACACCTTC
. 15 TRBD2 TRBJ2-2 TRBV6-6 CANSLAGGGTGELFF TGTGCCAACTCCCTAGCGGGGGGGGGCACCGGGGAGCTGTTTTTT
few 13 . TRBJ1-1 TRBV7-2 CASSLDRRAEAFF TGTGCCAGCAGCTTGGATAGGAGGGCTGAAGCTTTCTTT
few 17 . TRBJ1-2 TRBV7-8 CASSLEGKPLNNYGYTF TGTGCCAGCAGCTTAGAGGGGAAACCCTTGAATAACTATGGCTACACCTTC
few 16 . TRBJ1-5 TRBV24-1 CATSDQNTGYNQPQHF TGTGCCACCAGTGACCAAAATACAGGGTACAATCAGCCCCAGCATTTT
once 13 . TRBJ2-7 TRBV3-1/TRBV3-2 CASSPERSYEQYF TGTGCCAGCAGCCCCGAGAGGAGCTACGAGCAGTACTTC
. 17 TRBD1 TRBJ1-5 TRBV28 CATSSGQGARMGQPQHF TGTGCCACTTCGTCGGGTCAGGGGGCAAGAATGGGTCAGCCCCAGCATTTT
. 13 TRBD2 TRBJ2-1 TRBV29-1 CSVAGLAGNEQFF TGCAGCGTTGCGGGACTAGCAGGCAATGAGCAGTTCTTC
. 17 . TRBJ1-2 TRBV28 CASSLYPIRGTRDGYTF TGTGCCAGCAGTCTCTACCCCATCCGTGGGACACGCGACGGCTACACCTTC
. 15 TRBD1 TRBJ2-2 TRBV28 CASRTGQGAGGELFF TGTGCCAGCAGAACGGGACAGGGGGCCGGCGGGGAGCTGTTTTTT
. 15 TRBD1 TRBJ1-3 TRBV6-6 CASTRDSSSGNTIYF TGTGCCAGCACCAGGGACAGCTCCTCTGGAAACACCATATATTTT
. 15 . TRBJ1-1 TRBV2 CASSERGGRNTEAFF TGTGCCAGCAGTGAAAGGGGGGGCCGGAACACTGAAGCTTTCTTT